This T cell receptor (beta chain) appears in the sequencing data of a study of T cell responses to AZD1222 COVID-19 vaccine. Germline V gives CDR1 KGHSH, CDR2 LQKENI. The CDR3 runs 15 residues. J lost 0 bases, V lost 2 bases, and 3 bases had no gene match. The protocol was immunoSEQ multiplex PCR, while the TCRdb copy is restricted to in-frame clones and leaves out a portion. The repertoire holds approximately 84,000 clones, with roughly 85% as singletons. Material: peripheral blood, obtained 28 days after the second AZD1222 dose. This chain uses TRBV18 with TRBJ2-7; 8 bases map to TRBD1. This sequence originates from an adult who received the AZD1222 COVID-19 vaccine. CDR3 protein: CASSPYRGDSYEQYF. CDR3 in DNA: TGTGCCAGCTCACCATACAGGGGGGACTCCTACGAGCAGTACTTC. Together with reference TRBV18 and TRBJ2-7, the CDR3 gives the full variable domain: NAGVMQNPRHLVRRRGQEARLRCSPMKGHSHVYWYRQLPEEGLKFMVYLQKENIIDESGMPKERFSAEFPKEGPSILRIQQVVRGDSAAYFCASSPYRGDSYEQYFGPGTRLTVT.